Listed below are T cell receptor beta chains from one sample, sequenced in a study of cytomegalovirus exposure and HLA in healthy donors. Using immunoSEQ multiplex PCR, the repertoire was profiled, and TCRdb retains in-frame clones only, with some absent. The data contain about 190,000 clones, around 90% of them singletons. The source material was PBMCs. Receptors were obtained from a boy aged 2 to 10 in good health and CMV-seronegative. Both conserved end residues are part of each CDR3. The D gene is left open where the match is weak. Only part of the rows carry a size: once, few, many, or a class if the clone is expanded.

clone_size	d_call	j_call	v_call	cdr3_nt	cdr3_aa
-	TRBD1	TRBJ1-5	TRBV4-1	TGCGCCAGCAGCCAGGTTGACAGGGGGGATCAGCCCCAGCATTTT	CASSQVDRGDQPQHF
-	-	TRBJ1-2	TRBV9	TGTGCCAGCAGCGTAGGAAAGAGGAACTCGAACGGCTACACCTTC	CASSVGKRNSNGYTF
-	TRBD1	TRBJ1-1	TRBV5-4	TGTGCCAGCAGCCCACCGACAGGGGCCTACACTGAAGCTTTCTTT	CASSPPTGAYTEAFF
-	TRBD2	TRBJ2-6	TRBV5-1	TGCGCCAGCAGGCGTGGGGAAGCGGGGGCTGGGGCCAACGTCCTGACTTTC	CASRRGEAGAGANVLTF
-	-	TRBJ2-1	TRBV25-1	TGTGCCAGCAGTGAATCCGGACTGAATGAGCAGTTCTTC	CASSESGLNEQFF
-	-	TRBJ1-1	TRBV4-1	TGCGCCAGCAGCCAAGTTAAATATCTGGGGCCCCAGTGGCCTCTGAACACTGAAGCTTTCTTT	CASSQVKYLGPQWPLNTEAFF
-	-	TRBJ2-2	TRBV5-1	TGCGCCAGCAGCTTGAGCACCGCGGGGACCGGGGAGCTGTTTTTT	CASSLSTAGTGELFF
-	TRBD2	TRBJ2-3	TRBV2	TGTGCCAGCAGTGAAGGGGCAGCGGGACTAGCGCTAGGAAATACGCAGTATTTT	CASSEGAAGLALGNTQYF
-	-	TRBJ2-2	TRBV5-4	TGTGCCAGCAGCTTGGTACTCACCGGGGAGCTGTTTTTT	CASSLVLTGELFF
-	-	TRBJ2-7	TRBV5-6	TGTGCCAGCAGCCTCGGACAGTCCTACGAGCAGTACTTC	CASSLGQSYEQYF
-	TRBD2	TRBJ2-7	TRBV5-1	TGCGCCAGCAGCTTGGCCCCAGGGACTACTTACGAGCAGTACTTC	CASSLAPGTTYEQYF
few	-	TRBJ2-7	TRBV15	TGTGCCACCAGCAGGGACAGCTCCTACGAGCAGTACTTC	CATSRDSSYEQYF
-	TRBD1	TRBJ2-7	TRBV7-9	TGTTCCAGCAGCTATGACAGGGCCTACTACGAGCAGTACTTC	CSSSYDRAYYEQYF
-	-	TRBJ2-5	TRBV7-8	TGTGCCAGCAGCCCACAGAGTTCCGGAGAGACCCAGTACTTC	CASSPQSSGETQYF
-	-	TRBJ2-2	TRBV27	TGTGCCAGCTCGATCGCGCCCAACACCGGGGAGCTGTTTTTT	CASSIAPNTGELFF